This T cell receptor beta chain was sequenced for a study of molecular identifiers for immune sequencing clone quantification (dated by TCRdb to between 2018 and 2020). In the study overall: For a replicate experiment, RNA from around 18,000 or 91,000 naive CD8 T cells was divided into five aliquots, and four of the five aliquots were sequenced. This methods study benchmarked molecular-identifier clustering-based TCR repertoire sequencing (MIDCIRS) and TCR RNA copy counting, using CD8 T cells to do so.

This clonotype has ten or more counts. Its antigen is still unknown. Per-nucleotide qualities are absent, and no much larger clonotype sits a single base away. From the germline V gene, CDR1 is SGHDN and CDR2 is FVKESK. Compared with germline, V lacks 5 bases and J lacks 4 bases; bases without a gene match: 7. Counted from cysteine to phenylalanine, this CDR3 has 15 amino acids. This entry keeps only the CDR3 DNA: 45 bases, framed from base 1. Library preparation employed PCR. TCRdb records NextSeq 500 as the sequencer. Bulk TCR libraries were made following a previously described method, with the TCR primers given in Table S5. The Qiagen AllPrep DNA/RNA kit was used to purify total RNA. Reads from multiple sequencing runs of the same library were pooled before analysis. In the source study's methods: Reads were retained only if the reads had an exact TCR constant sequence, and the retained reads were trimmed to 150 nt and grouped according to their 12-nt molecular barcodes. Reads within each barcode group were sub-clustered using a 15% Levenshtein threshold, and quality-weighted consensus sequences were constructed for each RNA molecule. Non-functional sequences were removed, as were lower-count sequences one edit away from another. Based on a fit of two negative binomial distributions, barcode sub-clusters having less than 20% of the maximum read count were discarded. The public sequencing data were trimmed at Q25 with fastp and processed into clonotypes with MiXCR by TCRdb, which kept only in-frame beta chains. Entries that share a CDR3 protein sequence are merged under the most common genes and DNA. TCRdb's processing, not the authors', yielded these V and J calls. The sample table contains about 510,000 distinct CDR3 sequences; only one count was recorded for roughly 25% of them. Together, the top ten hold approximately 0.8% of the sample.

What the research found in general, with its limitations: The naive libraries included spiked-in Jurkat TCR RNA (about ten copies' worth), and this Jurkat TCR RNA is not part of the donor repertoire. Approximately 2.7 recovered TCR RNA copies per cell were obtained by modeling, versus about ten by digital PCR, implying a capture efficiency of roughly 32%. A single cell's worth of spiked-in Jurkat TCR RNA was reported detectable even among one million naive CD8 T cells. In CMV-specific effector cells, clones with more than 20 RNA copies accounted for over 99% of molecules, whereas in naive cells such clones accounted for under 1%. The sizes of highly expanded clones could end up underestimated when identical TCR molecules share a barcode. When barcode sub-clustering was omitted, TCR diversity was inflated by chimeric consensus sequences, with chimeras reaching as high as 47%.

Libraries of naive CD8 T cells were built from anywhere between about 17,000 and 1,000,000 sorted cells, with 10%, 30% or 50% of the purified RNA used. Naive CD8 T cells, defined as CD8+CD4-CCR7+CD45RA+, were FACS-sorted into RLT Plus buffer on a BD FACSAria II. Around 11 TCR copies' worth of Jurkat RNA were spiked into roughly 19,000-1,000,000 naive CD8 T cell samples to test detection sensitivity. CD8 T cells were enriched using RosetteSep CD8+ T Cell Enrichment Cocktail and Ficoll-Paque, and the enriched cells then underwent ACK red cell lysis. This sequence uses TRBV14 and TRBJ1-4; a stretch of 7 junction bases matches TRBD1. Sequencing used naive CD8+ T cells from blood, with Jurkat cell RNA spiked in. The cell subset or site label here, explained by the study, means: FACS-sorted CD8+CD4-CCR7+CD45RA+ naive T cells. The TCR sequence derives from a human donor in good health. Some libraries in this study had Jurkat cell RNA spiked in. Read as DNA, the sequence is TGTGCCAGCAGCGGCACGACAGGGAGTAATGAAAAACTGTTTTTT. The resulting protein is CASSGTTGSNEKLFF.